The present T cell receptor (beta chain) was sequenced within a study of blood T cell repertoires in COVID-19. Participants were placed into cohorts based on the clinical history they reported. Contact with a PCR-confirmed or clinician-diagnosed COVID-19 case occurred within 2 weeks of entry. The assay was immunoSEQ multiplex PCR, and TCRdb's table has in-frame clones only and misses some. The top ten clones hold about 1.5% of a sample with roughly 400,000 clones, around nine tenths of them seen once. This CDR3 comprises 12 residues. V lost 5 bases, J lost 15 bases, and 17 bases lay in between. Germline loops: CDR1 SGHVS, CDR2 FQNEAQ.

This chain joins TRBV7-8 and TRBJ2-4; D might be TRBD1 (5 bases). The receptor comes from a woman between 18 and 29 years old who had been exposed to COVID-19. The sample comprised PBMCs or T cells enriched from blood (not recorded which). The CDR3 spells CASSPGQVGWYF. CDR3 bases: TGTGCCAGCAGCCCAGGGCAGGTCGGATGGTACTTC.